This T cell receptor (beta chain) emerged from a study of blood T cell repertoires in COVID-19. Looked up from germline, CDR1 is GTSNPN and CDR2 is SVGIG (reference sequence). V lost 0 bases to trimming and J lost 0 bases; unmatched junction nucleotides: 5. This CDR3 comprises 17 residues. Authors' processing steps: For nucleated cells, counts were estimated from reference gene primer amplification. This table comes from immunoSEQ multiplex PCR, and its TCRdb copy is limited to in-frame clones, with some not included. V, J and clone size are those of that table, while D and trimming were read from the DNA. The profile shows more than 90,000 clones, roughly four fifths of them singletons.

The sequenced sample was peripheral blood. This rearrangement joins TRBV30 to TRBJ1-1; 12 bases align to TRBD1. This TCR was recovered from a man in his 70s with acute or convalescent COVID-19. The chain's CDR3 is CAWSVRDRGRLNTEAFF. CDR3 nucleotides: TGTGCCTGGAGTGTAAGGGACAGGGGGCGTTTGAACACTGAAGCTTTCTTT.